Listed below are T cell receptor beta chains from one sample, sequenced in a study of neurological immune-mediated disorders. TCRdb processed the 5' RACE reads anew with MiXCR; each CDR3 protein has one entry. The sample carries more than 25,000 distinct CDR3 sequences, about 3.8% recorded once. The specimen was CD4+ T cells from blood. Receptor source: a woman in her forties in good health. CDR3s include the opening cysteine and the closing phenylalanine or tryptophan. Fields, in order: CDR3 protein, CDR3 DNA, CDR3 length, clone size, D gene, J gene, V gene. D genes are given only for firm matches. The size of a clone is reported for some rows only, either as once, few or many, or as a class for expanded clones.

CDR3: CASSQESSGASYNEQFF; DNA: TGCGCCAGCAGCCAGGAGAGTAGCGGGGCTAGCTACAATGAGCAGTTCTTC; length: 17; size: many; D: TRBD2; J: TRBJ2-1; V: TRBV4-1
CDR3: CASSSLYSNQPQHF; DNA: TGTGCCAGCAGCTCTCTTTATAGCAATCAGCCCCAGCATTTT; length: 14; size: many; D: -; J: TRBJ1-5; V: TRBV5-8
CDR3: CANSFRGPTNTGELFF; DNA: TGTGCCAACAGTTTCCGGGGTCCCACGAACACCGGGGAGCTTTTTTTT; length: 16; size: many; D: -; J: TRBJ2-2; V: TRBV28
CDR3: CASRTGTGPRNTEAFF; DNA: TGTGCCAGCAGGACCGGGACAGGACCTAGGAACACTGAAGCTTTCTTT; length: 16; size: many; D: TRBD1; J: TRBJ1-1; V: TRBV6-5
CDR3: CASSSGLAGAYNEQFF; DNA: TGCGCCAGCAGCTCTGGACTAGCGGGTGCTTACAATGAGCAGTTCTTC; length: 16; size: many; D: TRBD2; J: TRBJ2-1; V: TRBV5-1
CDR3: CSGSSSTYNEQFF; DNA: TGCAGTGGATCTAGCTCAACCTACAATGAGCAGTTCTTC; length: 13; size: medium-sized; D: -; J: TRBJ2-1; V: TRBV20-1
CDR3: CSALAGGFSFEQYF; DNA: TGCAGTGCCCTAGCGGGAGGGTTTTCTTTCGAGCAGTACTTC; length: 14; size: many; D: TRBD2; J: TRBJ2-7; V: TRBV20-1
CDR3: CASSESTDTPPQPQHF; DNA: TGCGCCAGCAGTGAGTCGACGGACACCCCCCCTCAGCCCCAGCATTTT; length: 16; size: many; D: -; J: TRBJ1-5; V: TRBV10-2
CDR3: CASSLGTDKEQYF; DNA: TGTGCCAGCAGCTTGGGTACAGACAAAGAGCAGTACTTC; length: 13; size: many; D: -; J: TRBJ2-7; V: TRBV5-5
CDR3: CSARAPNTEAFF; DNA: TGCAGTGCTAGAGCCCCGAACACTGAAGCTTTCTTT; length: 12; size: many; D: -; J: TRBJ1-1; V: TRBV20-1
CDR3: CASSLRQGAEAFF; DNA: TGTGCCAGCAGTTTACGCCAGGGGGCCGAAGCTTTCTTT; length: 13; size: many; D: TRBD1; J: TRBJ1-1; V: TRBV12-3/TRBV12-4
CDR3: CASSEYGGGDTQYF; DNA: TGTGCCAGCAGTGAATACGGGGGAGGAGATACGCAGTATTTT; length: 14; size: many; D: -; J: TRBJ2-3; V: TRBV25-1
CDR3: CASSRRQRSGANVLTF; DNA: TGCGCCAGCAGCCGTCGACAGCGCTCTGGGGCCAACGTCCTGACTTTC; length: 16; size: many; D: -; J: TRBJ2-6; V: TRBV5-1
CDR3: CASSRPGGGEKLFF; DNA: TGCGCCAGCAGCCGCCCTGGGGGCGGCGAAAAACTGTTTTTT; length: 14; size: many; D: -; J: TRBJ1-4; V: TRBV5-1
CDR3: CASSYGVTGELFF; DNA: TGTGCCAGCAGTTATGGAGTCACCGGGGAGCTGTTTTTT; length: 13; size: few; D: -; J: TRBJ2-2; V: TRBV6-2/TRBV6-3
CDR3: CASSQDGNEKLFF; DNA: TGCGCCAGCAGCCAGGACGGCAATGAAAAACTGTTTTTT; length: 13; size: many; D: -; J: TRBJ1-4; V: TRBV5-1
CDR3: CSARVGSGGGDTQYF; DNA: TGCAGTGCTAGAGTTGGTAGCGGGGGAGGAGATACGCAGTATTTT; length: 15; size: many; D: TRBD2; J: TRBJ2-3; V: TRBV20-1
CDR3: CASSWSQAGTEAFF; DNA: TGCGCCAGCAGCTGGTCCCAGGCGGGCACTGAAGCTTTCTTT; length: 14; size: many; D: -; J: TRBJ1-1; V: TRBV5-1
CDR3: CASSFGTSGVTGELFF; DNA: TGCGCCAGCAGCTTCGGGACTAGCGGGGTCACCGGGGAGCTGTTTTTT; length: 16; size: many; D: TRBD2; J: TRBJ2-2; V: TRBV5-1
CDR3: CSAAGLSYEQYF; DNA: TGCAGTGCCGCGGGCCTCTCCTACGAGCAGTACTTC; length: 12; size: many; D: -; J: TRBJ2-7; V: TRBV20-1
CDR3: CSAERALAAEKLFF; DNA: TGCAGTGCCGAAAGAGCTCTTGCTGCCGAAAAACTGTTTTTT; length: 14; size: many; D: -; J: TRBJ1-4; V: TRBV20-1
CDR3: CASRSGWSNTEAFF; DNA: TGTGCCAGCAGGTCCGGGTGGTCGAACACTGAAGCTTTCTTT; length: 14; size: many; D: -; J: TRBJ1-1; V: TRBV2
CDR3: CASSASPPQENQPQHF; DNA: TGTGCCAGCAGTGCTTCCCCCCCCCAGGAAAATCAGCCCCAGCATTTT; length: 16; size: many; D: -; J: TRBJ1-5; V: TRBV12-3/TRBV12-4
CDR3: CASSFGSSGELFF; DNA: TGTGCCAGCAGCTTTGGCTCATCCGGGGAGCTGTTTTTT; length: 13; size: many; D: -; J: TRBJ2-2; V: TRBV7-3
CDR3: CASSPEVGEQYF; DNA: TGTGCCAGCAGCCCAGAGGTAGGAGAGCAGTACTTC; length: 12; size: many; D: -; J: TRBJ2-7; V: TRBV4-2
CDR3: CASSTERADTQYF; DNA: TGTGCCAGCAGTACGGAGCGGGCAGATACGCAGTATTTT; length: 13; size: many; D: -; J: TRBJ2-3; V: TRBV6-4
CDR3: CASSLPPANNEQFF; DNA: TGTGCCAGCAGTTTACCCCCGGCCAACAATGAGCAGTTCTTC; length: 14; size: many; D: -; J: TRBJ2-1; V: TRBV12-3/TRBV12-4
CDR3: CATSAPPGRPDTGELFF; DNA: TGTGCCACCAGTGCCCCACCCGGCCGCCCGGACACCGGGGAGCTGTTTTTT; length: 17; size: many; D: -; J: TRBJ2-2; V: TRBV24-1
CDR3: CASSLTREGTQYF; DNA: TGTGCCAGCAGCTTAACCAGGGAGGGTACGCAGTATTTT; length: 13; size: many; D: TRBD2; J: TRBJ2-3; V: TRBV7-2
CDR3: CASSVGHTQAGYTF; DNA: TGCGCCAGCAGCGTCGGGCATACACAGGCTGGCTACACCTTC; length: 14; size: many; D: -; J: TRBJ1-2; V: TRBV5-1
CDR3: CASSLELGRAYGYTF; DNA: TGTGCCAGCAGTTTAGAATTGGGACGAGCCTATGGCTACACCTTC; length: 15; size: many; D: -; J: TRBJ1-2; V: TRBV12-3/TRBV12-4
CDR3: CASSTSAAGGVHEQFF; DNA: -; length: 16; size: many; D: -; J: TRBJ2-1; V: TRBV6-5
CDR3: CASKRTGGTDTQYF; DNA: TGTGCCAGCAAAAGGACGGGGGGCACAGATACGCAGTATTTT; length: 14; size: many; D: -; J: TRBJ2-3; V: TRBV7-3
CDR3: CSATPGGGFQETQYF; DNA: TGCAGTGCGACGCCCGGTGGTGGGTTCCAAGAGACCCAGTACTTC; length: 15; size: many; D: -; J: TRBJ2-5; V: TRBV20-1
CDR3: CATSPHRVAQPQHF; DNA: TGTGCCACCAGTCCCCACAGGGTGGCTCAGCCCCAGCATTTT; length: 14; size: many; D: -; J: TRBJ1-5; V: TRBV24-1
CDR3: CSAETTNYGYTF; DNA: TGCAGTGCAGAGACCACTAACTATGGCTACACCTTC; length: 12; size: many; D: -; J: TRBJ1-2; V: TRBV20-1
CDR3: CASSTGTITSTDTQYF; DNA: TGCGCCAGCAGCACGGGGACAATAACTAGCACAGATACGCAGTATTTT; length: 16; size: -; D: -; J: TRBJ2-3; V: TRBV5-1
CDR3: CASSLLMGSYNEQFF; DNA: TGCGCCAGCAGCCTCCTCATGGGCTCCTACAATGAGCAGTTCTTC; length: 15; size: many; D: -; J: TRBJ2-1; V: TRBV5-1
CDR3: CASSQEMVTGNIQYF; DNA: TGTGCCAGCAGCCAAGAAATGGTAACCGGAAACATTCAGTACTTC; length: 15; size: many; D: -; J: TRBJ2-4; V: TRBV4-2
CDR3: CSARDLGQGRGAFF; DNA: TGCAGTGCTAGAGATCTGGGACAGGGAAGAGGAGCTTTCTTT; length: 14; size: medium-sized; D: TRBD1; J: TRBJ1-1; V: TRBV20-1
CDR3: CSASGQFYGYTF; DNA: TGCAGTGCCTCCGGACAGTTCTATGGCTACACCTTC; length: 12; size: many; D: -; J: TRBJ1-2; V: TRBV20-1
CDR3: CASSQPQVMNTEAFF; DNA: TGCGCCAGCAGCCAACCCCAAGTCATGAACACTGAAGCTTTCTTT; length: 15; size: -; D: -; J: TRBJ1-1; V: TRBV4-1
CDR3: CASSGLGQGATHTEAFF; DNA: TGTGCCAGCAGTGGGCTGGGGCAGGGGGCCACCCACACTGAAGCTTTCTTT; length: 17; size: many; D: TRBD1; J: TRBJ1-1; V: TRBV12-3/TRBV12-4
CDR3: CASSSYRDNNVLTF; DNA: TGTGCCAGCAGTAGCTACCGGGACAACAACGTCCTGACTTTC; length: 14; size: -; D: -; J: TRBJ2-6; V: TRBV27
CDR3: CASSPRDFTGELFF; DNA: TGCGCCAGCAGCCCCCGGGACTTCACCGGGGAGCTGTTTTTT; length: 14; size: many; D: -; J: TRBJ2-2; V: TRBV5-1
CDR3: CASSRTGTVDNYGYTF; DNA: TGTGCCAGCAGTCGAACTGGGACGGTGGATAACTATGGCTACACCTTC; length: 16; size: few; D: -; J: TRBJ1-2; V: TRBV6-5